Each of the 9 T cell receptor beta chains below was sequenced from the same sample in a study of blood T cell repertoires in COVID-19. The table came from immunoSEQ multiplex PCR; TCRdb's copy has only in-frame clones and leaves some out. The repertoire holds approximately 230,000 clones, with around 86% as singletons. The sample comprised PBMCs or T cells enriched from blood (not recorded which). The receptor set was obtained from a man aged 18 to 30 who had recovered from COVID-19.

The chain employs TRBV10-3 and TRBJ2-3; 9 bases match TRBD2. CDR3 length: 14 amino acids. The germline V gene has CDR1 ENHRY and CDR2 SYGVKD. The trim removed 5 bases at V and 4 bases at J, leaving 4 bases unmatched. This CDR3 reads CAISSGRQSDTQYF. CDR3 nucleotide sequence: TGTGCCATCAGTAGCGGGAGGCAGTCAGATACGCAGTATTTT.

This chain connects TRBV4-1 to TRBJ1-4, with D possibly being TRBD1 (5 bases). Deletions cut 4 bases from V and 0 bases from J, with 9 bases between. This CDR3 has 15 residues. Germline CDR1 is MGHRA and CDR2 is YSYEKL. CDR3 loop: CASSPPTATNEKLFF. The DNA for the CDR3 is TGCGCCAGCAGCCCCCCGACAGCAACTAATGAAAAACTGTTTTTT.

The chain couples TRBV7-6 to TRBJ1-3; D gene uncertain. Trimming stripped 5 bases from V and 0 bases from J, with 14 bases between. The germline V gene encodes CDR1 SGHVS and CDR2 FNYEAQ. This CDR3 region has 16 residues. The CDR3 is CASSLNRGISGNTIYF. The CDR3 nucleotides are TGTGCCAGCAGCCTCAACCGGGGAATCTCTGGAAACACCATATATTTT.

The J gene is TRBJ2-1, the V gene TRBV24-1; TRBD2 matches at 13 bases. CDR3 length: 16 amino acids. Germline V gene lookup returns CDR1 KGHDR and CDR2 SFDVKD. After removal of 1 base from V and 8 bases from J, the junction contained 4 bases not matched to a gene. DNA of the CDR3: TGTGCCACCAGTGATTTCACTAGCGGGAGGGCCTATGAGCAGTTCTTC. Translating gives CATSDFTSGRAYEQFF.

DNA for the CDR3: TGTGCCAGCAGCTTGGGACAGGTAAATCAGCCCCAGCATTTT. It codes for CASSLGQVNQPQHF. This chain connects TRBV5-6 to TRBJ1-5; D might be TRBD1 (6 bases). This CDR3 is built from 14 residues. CDR1 is SGHDT and CDR2 is YYEEEE in the germline V gene. V was pared by 0 bases and J by 4 bases, with 8 bases between.

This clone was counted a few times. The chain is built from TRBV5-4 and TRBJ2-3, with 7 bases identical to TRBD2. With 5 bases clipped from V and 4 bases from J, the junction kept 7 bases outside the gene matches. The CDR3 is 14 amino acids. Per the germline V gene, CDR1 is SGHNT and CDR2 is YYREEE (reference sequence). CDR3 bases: TGTGCCAGCAGTGGGGGGGGGAGCGCAGATACGCAGTATTTT. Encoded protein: CASSGGGSADTQYF.

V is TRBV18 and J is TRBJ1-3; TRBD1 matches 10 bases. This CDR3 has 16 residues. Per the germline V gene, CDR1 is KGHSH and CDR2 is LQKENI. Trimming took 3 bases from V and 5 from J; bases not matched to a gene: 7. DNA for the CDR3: TGTGCCAGCTCACCCCGGGACAGGGGATCGCGAAACACCATATATTTT. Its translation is CASSPRDRGSRNTIYF.

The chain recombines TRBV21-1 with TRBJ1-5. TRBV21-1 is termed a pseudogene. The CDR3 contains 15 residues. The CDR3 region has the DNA TGTGCCAGCACTCAACGGAGGAGGGAGTATCAGCCCCAGCATTTT. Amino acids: CASTQRRREYQPQHF.

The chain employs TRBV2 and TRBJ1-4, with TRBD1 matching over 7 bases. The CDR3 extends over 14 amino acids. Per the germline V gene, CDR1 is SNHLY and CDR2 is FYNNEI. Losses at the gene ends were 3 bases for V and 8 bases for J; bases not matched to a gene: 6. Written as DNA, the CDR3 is TGTGCCAGCAGTGATGAGGGGGCAGAGGAAAAACTGTTTTTT. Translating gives CASSDEGAEEKLFF. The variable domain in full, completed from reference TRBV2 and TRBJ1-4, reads EPEVTQTPSHQVTQMGQEVILRCVPISNHLYFYWYRQILGQKVEFLVSFYNNEISEKSEIFDDQFSVERPDGSNFTLKIRSTKLEDSAMYFCASSDEGAEEKLFFGSGTQLSVL.